This T cell receptor (beta chain) was identified in a study of blood T cell repertoires in COVID-19. For the study at large: Whether acute or convalescent, the COVID-19 samples came from the United States, Italy and Spain. The cDNA or gDNA used as material had been derived from T cells, B-cell-depleted T cells, or PBMCs.

Original processing notes: Amplification from reference gene primers served as the basis for estimated nucleated cell counts. Produced via immunoSEQ multiplex PCR; TCRdb's table is partial and in-frame only. V and J calls and clone size are as listed in that table; D and trimming were resolved from the DNA. There are approximately 300,000 clones in the sample; 85% to 90% occur only once, and approximately 3.3% lies in the top ten. This CDR3 spans 11 amino acids. V dropped 5 bases and J dropped 11 bases, with 12 bases sitting between them. Input material: peripheral blood. The rearrangement uses TRBV12-3 or TRBV12-4 and TRBJ1-1; unclear D gene. The sequence was obtained from a woman in her 40s with acute or convalescent COVID-19. The CDR3, as DNA: TGTGCCAGCAGTGCGGGCTTTCGGGCTTTCTTT. Translated: CASSAGFRAFF.